This passage covers 26 T cell receptor beta chains from one sample sequenced in a study of shared T cell receptors in the human thymus. Clones were sequenced by immunoSEQ multiplex PCR, and TCRdb holds only the in-frame ones, with some missing. The table lists more than 550,000 clones, more than 70% of them singletons, with 0.009% to 0.0095% in the top ten. Another study also made use of these data, one on human thymus T cells.

The specimen was thymocytes. These TCRs come from a boy younger than two with a congenital heart defect.

V gene TRBV4-3 combines with J gene TRBJ2-2; tentative D call: TRBD2 (6 bases). With 5 bases removed from V and 0 bases from J, the gap between germline ends came to 16 bases. The CDR3 is made up of 17 amino acids. CDR1 and CDR2 (germline): LGHNA, YSLEER. DNA for the CDR3: TGCGCCAGCAGCTCCGTTGGGGAGGCCACGAACACCGGGGAGCTGTTTTTT. It codes for CASSSVGEATNTGELFF.

This chain connects TRBV7-2 to TRBJ2-7, with 7 bases that match TRBD2. This CDR3 region has 14 residues. V lost 4 bases to trimming and J lost 2 bases; unmatched junction nucleotides: 5. The germline CDR1 and CDR2 sequences are SGHTA and FQGNSA. The CDR3 region is CASSSPGLPYEQYF. The CDR3 nucleotides read TGTGCCAGCAGCTCCCCGGGACTACCCTACGAGCAGTACTTC. Full variable domain (remainder filled in from reference TRBV7-2 and TRBJ2-7): GAGVSQSPSNKVTEKGKDVELRCDPISGHTALYWYRQSLGQGLEFLIYFQGNSAPDKSGLPSDRFSAERTGGSVSTLTIQRTQQEDSAVYLCASSSPGLPYEQYFGPGTRLTVT.

For the CDR3, the DNA is TGTGCCAGCAGCCATGACAGGTATAATTCACCCCTCCACTTT. This codes for CASSHDRYNSPLHF. V and J are TRBV5-8 and TRBJ1-6; TRBD1 is a possible D gene (6 bases). The germline CDR1 and CDR2 sequences are SGHTS and YDEGEE. Trimming shortened V by 4 bases and J by 4 bases, and 9 bases separated the two germline ends. The CDR3 loop spans 14 amino acids.

This rearrangement joins TRBV19 to TRBJ2-1; 7 bases align to TRBD2. The CDR3 spans 15 residues. CDR1 and CDR2 from the germline V gene are LNHDA and SQIVND (reference sequence). V gave up 3 bases and J gave up 4 bases; unmatched junction bases: 6. CDR3 loop: CASSMGDYTYNEQFF. CDR3 DNA sequence: TGTGCCAGTAGTATGGGGGACTATACATACAATGAGCAGTTCTTC.

The rearrangement joins TRBV7-2 to TRBJ2-7; a weak D match, TRBD1 (5 bases). The CDR3 is made up of 14 amino acids. V lost 2 bases to trimming and J lost 5 bases, with 13 bases between them. Germline values: CDR1 SGHTA, CDR2 FQGNSA. DNA of the CDR3: TGTGCCAGCAGCTTAACAGGCTGGGGAAACGAGCAGTACTTC. Translation gives CASSLTGWGNEQYF.

This chain joins TRBV25-1 and TRBJ1-1; 10 bases are shared with TRBD1. CDR3 length equals 16 residues. The germline V gene encodes CDR1 MGHDK and CDR2 SYGVNS. Losses at the gene ends were 6 bases for V and 4 bases for J; bases not matched to a gene: 11. CDR3 in amino acids: CASSKAPGQGSTEAFF. The CDR3 coding sequence is TGTGCCAGCAGCAAAGCCCCGGGACAGGGGAGCACTGAAGCTTTCTTT.

This clone has a single count. This rearrangement joins TRBV28 to TRBJ1-5, with D unclear. The V and J ends lost 2 bases and 6 bases respectively, with 17 bases between them. The CDR3 is 16 residues long. CDR1 is MDHEN and CDR2 is SYDVKM in the germline V gene. The CDR3 protein is CASSLLRWREVQPQHF. Written as DNA, the CDR3 is TGTGCCAGCAGTTTACTCCGTTGGAGGGAGGTTCAGCCCCAGCATTTT.

The V call is TRBV29-1, the J call TRBJ2-7; TRBD2 matches 11 bases. This CDR3 has 14 amino acids. V trimming: 3 bases; J trimming: 2 bases; junction bases outside the gene matches: 3. The V gene's germline CDR1 is SQVTM and CDR2 ANQGSEA. The CDR3 loop is CSVEGLADTYEQYF. The DNA of the CDR3 is TGCAGCGTTGAGGGACTAGCGGACACCTACGAGCAGTACTTC.

J is TRBJ2-7 and V is TRBV30; the match to TRBD2 covers 7 bases. CDR1 GTSNPN and CDR2 SVGIG come from the germline V gene (reference sequence). J was trimmed by 7 bases and V by 1 base; bases with no gene match: 7. The CDR3 loop spans 13 amino acids. CDR3 protein: CAWSGAGDGEQYF. The CDR3 bases are TGTGCCTGGAGTGGGGCGGGAGATGGTGAGCAGTACTTC.

The V and J genes are TRBV5-5 and TRBJ1-2; TRBD1 is a possible D gene (6 bases). This CDR3 has 13 residues. V was shortened by 3 bases and J by 8 bases, with 14 bases between the two germline ends. Germline values: CDR1 SGHKS, CDR2 YYEKEE (reference sequence). CDR3 nucleotide sequence: TGTGCCAGCAGCTGGGGGCCTCCGGAAGGCTACACCTTC. It is translated as CASSWGPPEGYTF.

The chain joins TRBV6-5 to TRBJ1-5, with D tentatively TRBD1 (6 bases). This CDR3 spans 14 amino acids. Germline V gene sequence: CDR1 MNHEY, CDR2 SVGAGI. Trimming left V 2 bases short and J 5 bases short, with 10 bases between. The CDR3 DNA follows: TGTGCCAGCAGTTACAGGCCAGGGGATCAGCCCCAGCATTTT. It translates to CASSYRPGDQPQHF.

This chain links TRBV5-1 with TRBJ2-1; D is undetermined. The length of the CDR3 is 15 residues. Germline V gives CDR1 SGHRS, CDR2 YFSETQ. Trimming pared 1 base from V and 8 bases from J, leaving 16 bases between. This CDR3 reads CASSLYRVDSDEQFF. The DNA for the CDR3 is TGCGCCAGCAGCTTGTATCGGGTCGACTCCGATGAGCAGTTCTTC.

The V gene is TRBV14, the J gene TRBJ2-3, with D maybe TRBD2 (5 bases). Between the trimmed V and J ends, which lost 0 bases and 6 bases, there was a span of 13 bases. The CDR3 length is 15 residues. Germline loops: CDR1 SGHDN, CDR2 FVKESK. The CDR3 DNA is TGTGCCAGCAGCCAAGAACCTGGTGGGGAGGATACGCAGTATTTT. Its translation is CASSQEPGGEDTQYF.

In nucleotides, the CDR3 is TGTGCCAGCACTCACACTAGCGGGGCTTCCTACGAGCAGTACTTC. Its protein is CASTHTSGASYEQYF. The J gene is TRBJ2-7, the V gene TRBV2; TRBD2 agrees at 10 bases. J was trimmed by 1 base and V by 7 bases; bases with no gene match: 7. The germline V gene encodes CDR1 SNHLY and CDR2 FYNNEI. The CDR3 has 15 residues.

In its sample, this clone was seen once. V and J are TRBV29-1 and TRBJ2-7; possible D gene TRBD1, 5 bases. The CDR3 runs 14 residues. CDR1 SQVTM and CDR2 ANQGSEA come from the germline V gene. Deletions cut 4 bases from V and 4 bases from J, with 17 bases between. CDR3 residues: CSVGPRQGGYEQYF. The CDR3 nucleotides read TGCAGCGTTGGTCCTCGGCAGGGTGGGTACGAGCAGTACTTC.

This chain connects TRBV7-2 to TRBJ2-5; D gene unclear. The V gene lost 0 bases and the J gene lost 4 bases, with 15 bases spanning the gap. Germline CDR1 SGHTA, CDR2 FQGNSA. The CDR3 runs 16 residues. The CDR3: CASSLAPRPLRETQYF. The CDR3, as DNA: TGTGCCAGCAGCTTAGCCCCCCGCCCCCTGCGAGAGACCCAGTACTTC.

The chain links TRBV28 to TRBJ2-4; 8 nucleotides line up with TRBD1. CDR1 is MDHEN and CDR2 is SYDVKM in the germline V gene. The V and J ends lost 8 bases and 8 bases, in that order; junction bases with no gene match: 11. The CDR3 covers 14 residues. CDR3 residues: CASLPHRGSHIQYF. In nucleotides, the CDR3 is TGTGCCAGCCTCCCCCACAGGGGGTCGCACATTCAGTACTTC. Supplemented by reference TRBV28 and TRBJ2-4, the full variable domain reads DVKVTQSSRYLVKRTGEKVFLECVQDMDHENMFWYRQDPGLGLRLIYFSYDVKMKEKGDIPEGYSVSREKKERFSLILESASTNQTSMYLCASLPHRGSHIQYFGAGTRLSVL.

V is TRBV7-9 and J is TRBJ2-5; a possible D gene is TRBD1 (7 bases). Trimming took off 5 bases at V and 2 bases at J, with 12 bases between the two ends. The V gene's germline CDR1 is SEHNR and CDR2 FQNEAQ (reference sequence). CDR3 size: 14 residues. CDR3 DNA: TGTGCCAGCAGCCGCGGGACAGTTCAAGAGACCCAGTACTTC. This sequence encodes CASSRGTVQETQYF.

The genes are TRBV4-1 and TRBJ1-1, with D unclear. This CDR3 has 14 residues. The germline V gene encodes CDR1 MGHRA and CDR2 YSYEKL. Trimming took 2 bases from V and 5 from J, leaving 12 bases between them. The CDR3 loop is CASSQPVLRTEAFF. CDR3 DNA sequence: TGCGCCAGCAGCCAACCGGTATTGAGAACTGAAGCTTTCTTT.

The CDR3 DNA reads TGTGCCAGCAGCCAAGCGGGGGATGGCTACACCTTC. It translates to CASSQAGDGYTF. The chain couples TRBV7-9 to TRBJ1-2; perhaps TRBD1 as D (5 bases). The length of the CDR3 is 12 residues. The germline CDR1 and CDR2 sequences are SEHNR and FQNEAQ (reference sequence). V lost 5 bases and J 6 bases, leaving 10 bases between the germline ends.

The V and J genes are TRBV30 and TRBJ1-2; possible D gene TRBD1, 5 bases. Deletions cut 0 bases from V and 6 bases from J, with 20 bases between. Per germline, CDR1 GTSNPN and CDR2 SVGIG (reference sequence). This CDR3 has 16 amino acids. The CDR3 sequence: CAWSVLSGLDTNGYTF. The CDR3 bases are TGTGCCTGGAGTGTACTATCAGGGCTTGATACTAATGGCTACACCTTC.

The chain links TRBV27 to TRBJ2-3, with D hard to call. V lost 6 bases and J 4 bases, leaving 11 bases between the germline ends. Germline V CDR1 and CDR2: MNHEY, SMNVEV (reference sequence). The CDR3 covers 13 residues. As DNA, the CDR3 is TGTGCCAGCAGCCCCATGGAGTCAGATACGCAGTATTTT. This sequence encodes CASSPMESDTQYF.

The chain couples TRBV9 to TRBJ2-1; maybe TRBD2 (7 bases). The CDR3 covers 18 residues. V was trimmed by 4 bases and J by 8 bases, leaving 28 bases between them. Per the germline V gene, CDR1 is SGDLS and CDR2 is YYNGEE. CDR3 in amino acids: CASSTPGLRGGYWDEQFF. In DNA, the CDR3 is TGTGCCAGCAGCACCCCAGGACTAAGGGGGGGCTATTGGGATGAGCAGTTCTTC.

The CDR3 DNA follows: TGCGCCAGCAGCTTAAGGGAGGGCCCGAGGTCTTCGGGTGAAAAACTGTTTTTT. This translates into CASSLREGPRSSGEKLFF. The chain employs TRBV5-1 and TRBJ1-4; no clear D. V was trimmed by 2 bases and J by 7 bases, leaving 24 bases between them. Germline V gene sequence: CDR1 SGHRS, CDR2 YFSETQ. The CDR3 is made up of 18 amino acids.

The rearrangement joins TRBV7-8 to TRBJ1-2; tentative D call: TRBD1 (5 bases). The V end was cut by 5 bases, the J end by 1 base, with 14 bases between. The CDR3 extends over 15 amino acids. Germline V gives CDR1 SGHVS, CDR2 FQNEAQ. The CDR3 DNA is TGTGCCAGCAGCCTAGATGACAGATTTAACTATGGCTACACCTTC. Its translation: CASSLDDRFNYGYTF. Using reference TRBV7-8 and TRBJ1-2 for the parts outside the CDR3, the full variable domain is GAGVSQSPRYKVAKRGQDVALRCDPISGHVSLFWYQQALGQGPEFLTYFQNEAQLDKSGLPSDRFFAERPEGSVSTLKIQRTQQEDSAVYLCASSLDDRFNYGYTFGSGTRLTVV.

The chain carries TRBV4-3 and TRBJ2-5, with no clear D. This CDR3 contains 14 residues. Trimming shortened V by 0 bases and J by 5 bases, and 10 bases separated the two germline ends. Germline CDR1 and CDR2: LGHNA and YSLEER. The CDR3 here is CASSQDTRMETQYF. The CDR3 DNA follows: TGCGCCAGCAGCCAAGATACGCGGATGGAGACCCAGTACTTC.